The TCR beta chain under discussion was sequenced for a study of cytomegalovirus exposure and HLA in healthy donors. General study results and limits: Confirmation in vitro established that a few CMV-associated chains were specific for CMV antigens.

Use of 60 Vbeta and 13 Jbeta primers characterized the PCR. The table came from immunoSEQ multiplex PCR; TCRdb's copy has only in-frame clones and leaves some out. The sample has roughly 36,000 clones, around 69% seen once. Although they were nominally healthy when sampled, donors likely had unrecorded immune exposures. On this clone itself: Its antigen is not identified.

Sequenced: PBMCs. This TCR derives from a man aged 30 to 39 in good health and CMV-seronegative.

CDR3 sequence (DNA): TGTGCCAGCAGTTACGGGGGACAGGGACTCGAGCAGTACTTC. It translates to CASSYGGQGLEQYF. V and J are TRBV6-5 and TRBJ2-7; 9 bases fit TRBD1. The CDR3 has 14 residues. Germline CDR1 is MNHEY and CDR2 is SVGAGI. The J segment lost 6 bases and the V segment lost 2 bases, leaving 5 bases of the junction unmatched.